This T cell receptor beta chain originates from a study of T cell repertoires in cytomegalovirus infection. One entry per CDR3 protein results from TCRdb running MiXCR on the reads. The sample records hundreds of thousands of distinct CDR3 sequences, around 35% being singletons. Regarding this clonotype: Its target is unknown.

Trimming took 4 bases from V and 4 from J; bases not matched to a gene: 9. From germline, CDR1 is SGHDT and CDR2 YYEEEE. The CDR3 runs 16 residues. This chain connects TRBV5-6 to TRBJ1-1; 11 bases match TRBD1. The origin of this receptor is a human donor in good health (CMV status not recorded). Some clones in this sample may be carry-over from other donors' samples. The source was cultured PBMCs, collected from culture after CMV antigen stimulation. The CDR3 spells CASSHWTGGHITEAFF. The CDR3 DNA follows: TGTGCCAGCAGCCATTGGACAGGGGGCCATATCACTGAAGCTTTCTTT. The full variable domain, rest sourced from reference TRBV5-6 and TRBJ1-1, is DAGVTQSPTHLIKTRGQQVTLRCSPKSGHDTVSWYQQALGQGPQFIFQYYEEEERQRGNFPDRFSGHQFPNYSSELNVNALLLGDSALYLCASSHWTGGHITEAFFGQGTRLTVV.